This T cell receptor beta chain was sequenced during a study of T cell responses to AZD1222 COVID-19 vaccine. Profiled with immunoSEQ multiplex PCR; TCRdb holds only in-frame clones, not every one. The sample holds tens of thousands of clones, about 91% seen once. V was cut by 3 bases and J by 5 bases, with 5 bases left in between. Germline V gene sequence: CDR1 LGHDT, CDR2 YNNKEL (reference sequence). This CDR3 region has 12 residues. This sequence originates from an adult in good health. Material: peripheral blood, obtained on day 0 of MenACWY control vaccination. This chain joins TRBV3-1 (or the pseudogene TRBV3-2) and TRBJ1-5; D is unresolved. CDR3 nucleotides: TGTGCCAGCAGCCAGGGAGATCAGCCCCAGCATTTT. Its translation: CASSQGDQPQHF.